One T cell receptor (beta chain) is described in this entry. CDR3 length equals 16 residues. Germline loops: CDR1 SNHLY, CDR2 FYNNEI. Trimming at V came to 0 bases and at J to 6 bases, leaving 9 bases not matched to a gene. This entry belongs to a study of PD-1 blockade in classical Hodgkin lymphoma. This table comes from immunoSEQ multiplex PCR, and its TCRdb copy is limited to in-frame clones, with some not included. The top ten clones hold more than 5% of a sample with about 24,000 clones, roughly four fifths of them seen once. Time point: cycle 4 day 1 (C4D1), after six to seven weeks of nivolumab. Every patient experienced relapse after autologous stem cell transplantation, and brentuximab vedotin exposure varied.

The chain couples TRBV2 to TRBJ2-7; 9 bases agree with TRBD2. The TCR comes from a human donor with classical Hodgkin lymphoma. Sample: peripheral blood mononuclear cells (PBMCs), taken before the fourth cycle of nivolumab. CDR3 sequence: CASSEADSGRAGEQYF. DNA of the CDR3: TGTGCCAGCAGTGAAGCGGATAGCGGGAGAGCTGGCGAGCAGTACTTC.